This note documents a single T cell receptor beta chain sequence. The antigen is not known. This sample is part of a study of response to subunit inactivated influenza vaccine. General study points: Few new T cells, the authors suggested, are recruited by each seasonal influenza vaccination.

TCRdb recomputed calls from the RT-PCR reads with MiXCR, one row per CDR3 protein. The table has over 150,000 distinct CDR3 sequences, around a tenth seen once. Per germline, CDR1 MNHEY and CDR2 SVGEGT. The CDR3 contains 14 residues. With 5 bases removed from V and 2 bases from J, the gap between germline ends came to 11 bases. This material consisted of CD8+ T cells sorted from PBMCs, taken less than 30 months after vaccination. The chain has TRBV6-2 or TRBV6-3 and TRBJ2-3; weak D call: TRBD2 (6 bases). The clonotype comes from a man in his fifties or sixties who received an inactivated influenza vaccine. The CDR3 DNA follows: TGTGCCAGCAGTAGGGCTAGCGTCACAGATACGCAGTATTTT. It translates to CASSRASVTDTQYF.